This section outlines one T cell receptor (beta chain) sequence together with its context. What it binds is unknown. TCRdb's copy holds only in-frame clones and misses some; the assay was immunoSEQ multiplex PCR. The sample holds about 77,000 clones; 92% are singletons and the top ten take roughly 4.7%. The data derive from a study of T cell responses to AZD1222 COVID-19 vaccine. Study results and limitations: Repertoire sampling happened only post peak T cell response. Spike was spanned by vaccine-associated CD4 TCRs, which were dominant at 160-218 and 743-854.

This TCR came from an adult who received the AZD1222 COVID-19 vaccine. The material sequenced was peripheral blood, taken 28 days after the second AZD1222 dose.

CDR3 residues: CASSTPDWVWGYGYTF. CDR3 sequence (DNA): TGTGCCAGCAGCACCCCTGATTGGGTTTGGGGCTATGGCTACACCTTC. The chain combines TRBV21-1 with TRBJ1-2. TRBV21-1 is a listed pseudogene. This CDR3 has 16 residues.